Listed here are 30 T cell receptor beta chains from one sample, sequenced in a study of blood T cells in healthy people across ages. The authors ran a second PCR of about 6 to 12 cycles using a sample-barcoded 5' primer and a J-beta primer mix. Via MiXCR, TCRdb re-called the 5' RACE reads, giving one row per CDR3 protein. The sample consists of roughly 2 million distinct CDR3 sequences, roughly 49% of them appearing once. The source material was blood. Receptor source: a woman aged 40 to 50 in good health.

This clonotype was seen more than once but under ten times. The chain is built from TRBV3-1 and TRBJ2-5, with 9 bases identical to TRBD1. Germline loops: CDR1 LGHDT, CDR2 YNNKEL (reference sequence). The CDR3 covers 18 residues. V lost 0 bases, J lost 0 bases, and 8 bases stayed unmatched. CDR3: CASSQEHGTGRDQETQYF. CDR3 coding DNA: TGTGCCAGCAGCCAAGAACACGGGACAGGGCGCGACCAAGAGACCCAGTACTTC.

The chain employs TRBV5-1 and TRBJ2-7; TRBD1 is a possible D gene (6 bases). Germline CDR1 is SGHRS and CDR2 is YFSETQ. This CDR3 comprises 15 residues. V lost 4 bases, J lost 1 base, and 15 bases lay in between. CDR3 region: CASSPGQNPSYEQYF. The DNA of the CDR3 is TGCGCCAGCAGCCCCGGACAGAACCCATCCTACGAGCAGTACTTC.

The CDR3 DNA follows: TGCGCCAGCTTTAGCGGGGGGTCACGAGACATTCAGTACTTC. Amino acids: CASFSGGSRDIQYF. J is TRBJ2-4 and V is TRBV5-1, with 10 bases that match TRBD2. CDR3 size: 14 residues. Germline V gene lookup returns CDR1 SGHRS and CDR2 YFSETQ. V dropped 7 bases and J dropped 8; count of bases not matched to a gene: 9. Combining the CDR3 with reference TRBV5-1 and TRBJ2-4 gives the whole variable domain KAGVTQTPRYLIKTRGQQVTLSCSPISGHRSVSWYQQTPGQGLQFLFEYFSETQRNKGNFPGRFSGRQFSNSRSEMNVSTLELGDSALYLCASFSGGSRDIQYFGAGTRLSVL.

To note about this clonotype: The germline gene is not matched at one end of the junction; a read error may be the cause. This chain links TRBV7-9 with TRBJ2-1; the match to TRBD2 covers 8 bases. The CDR3 consists of 16 residues. Germline assignment: CDR1 SEHNR and CDR2 FQNEAQ (reference sequence). The CDR3 reads CAGSPRGSGVLNEQFF. The CDR3 nucleotides read TGTGCCGGCAGCCCCCGGGGTAGCGGGGTACTCAATGAGCAGTTCTTC.

This chain joins TRBV9 and TRBJ1-4; D uncertain. This CDR3 has 14 amino acids. The V gene's germline CDR1 is SGDLS and CDR2 YYNGEE. With 2 bases removed from V and 7 bases from J, the gap between germline ends came to 12 bases. DNA for the CDR3: TGTGCCAGCAGCGTTAGAGGGCGAGGTGAAAAACTGTTTTTT. Protein: CASSVRGRGEKLFF. Supplemented by reference TRBV9 and TRBJ1-4, the full variable domain reads DSGVTQTPKHLITATGQRVTLRCSPRSGDLSVYWYQQSLDQGLQFLIQYYNGEERAKGNILERFSAQQFPDLHSELNLSSLELGDSALYFCASSVRGRGEKLFFGSGTQLSVL.

This chain links TRBV6-2 or TRBV6-3 with TRBJ2-1, with TRBD2 matching over 7 bases. The CDR3 loop spans 16 amino acids. Germline lookup yields CDR1 MNHEY and CDR2 SVGEGT. Trimming at V came to 2 bases and at J to 6 bases, leaving 10 bases not matched to a gene. The CDR3 sequence is CASSYPAGGRPNEQFF. For the CDR3, the DNA is TGTGCCAGCAGTTACCCGGCCGGGGGGAGACCCAATGAGCAGTTCTTC.

The J gene is TRBJ2-5, the V gene TRBV6-2 or TRBV6-3; D ambiguous. CDR1 is MNHEY, CDR2 SVGEGT, per germline. There are 14 residues in the CDR3. Trimming took 5 bases from V and 4 from J, leaving 14 bases between them. CDR3 DNA: TGTGCCAGCAGTCTTCCCTCCCCTCCAGAGACCCAGTACTTC. As protein: CASSLPSPPETQYF.

Written as DNA, the CDR3 is TGTGCCAGCAGTTTGACACGCGAGGCCTACAATGAGCAGTTCTTC. It codes for CASSLTREAYNEQFF. The chain carries TRBV7-9 and TRBJ2-1; D gene uncertain. The germline V gene encodes CDR1 SEHNR and CDR2 FQNEAQ (reference sequence). CDR3 length equals 15 residues. V gave up 6 bases and J gave up 2 bases, with 14 bases separating them.

The chain employs TRBV27 and TRBJ1-6; D might be TRBD1 (5 bases). CDR1 and CDR2 (germline): MNHEY, SMNVEV (reference sequence). The CDR3 runs 17 residues. Trimming left V 4 bases short and J 7 bases short, with 20 bases between. The CDR3 coding sequence is TGTGCCAGCAGTTCGCCTACCCGACAGAGAAGAAATTCACCCCTCCACTTT. Protein product: CASSSPTRQRRNSPLHF.

The chain recombines TRBV3-1 with TRBJ2-7; 7 bases are shared with TRBD1. V lost 4 bases, J lost 0 bases, and 9 bases stayed unmatched. There are 16 residues in the CDR3. Germline-derived CDR1 and CDR2 are LGHDT and YNNKEL (reference sequence). The CDR3 coding sequence is TGTGCCAGCAGCCCTTCATACAGGGGAAGCTCCTACGAGCAGTACTTC. Translated, it gives CASSPSYRGSSYEQYF.

The V gene is TRBV12-3 or TRBV12-4, the J gene TRBJ2-1, with D maybe TRBD2 (5 bases). Deletions cut 5 bases from V and 9 bases from J, with 11 bases between. The CDR3 is 12 amino acids. DNA for the CDR3: TGTGCCAGCAGTCTGGACTTCAGTGAGCAGTTCTTC. Protein sequence: CASSLDFSEQFF.

The chain recombines TRBV27 with TRBJ2-5, with D perhaps TRBD2 (5 bases). CDR1 is MNHEY and CDR2 is SMNVEV in the germline V gene (reference sequence). The CDR3 consists of 14 residues. The ends were cut back, 6 bases at V and 4 bases at J, with 15 bases in the middle. The CDR3 region has the DNA TGTGCCAGCAGCTCGGGCGGGCTAGCAGAGACCCAGTACTTC. This gives the protein CASSSGGLAETQYF.

The chain combines TRBV12-3 or TRBV12-4 with TRBJ2-1; no firm D call. Judging by the DNA end, TRBJ2-7 fits better; the J call may be wrong. The CDR3 length is 15 residues. The CDR3 reads CASSFLLPSYNEQYF. CDR3 in DNA: TGTGCCAGCAGTTTCCTCCTCCCCAGCTACAATGAGCAGTACTTC.

About this clonotype: An end of the junction differs from the germline gene, which may be a read error. The V gene is TRBV29-1, the J gene TRBJ2-4, with 13 positions matching TRBD2. Per germline, CDR1 SQVTM and CDR2 ANQGSEA. The CDR3 has 18 residues. The CDR3 is CSVEGLAGVQLAKNIQYF. The CDR3 coding sequence is TGCAGCGTCGAAGGACTAGCGGGGGTGCAACTAGCCAAAAACATTCAGTACTTC.

This clonotype occurred a few times. V is TRBV5-1 and J is TRBJ2-7, with a possible D match to TRBD2 (6 bases). This CDR3 comprises 17 residues. Germline V gene sequence: CDR1 SGHRS, CDR2 YFSETQ. V lost 0 bases to trimming and J lost 7 bases, with 23 bases between them. This CDR3 reads CASSLVGRPTGSGEQYF. The CDR3 DNA reads TGCGCCAGCAGCTTGGTTGGGAGGCCTACAGGTTCCGGGGAGCAGTACTTC.

The V and J genes are TRBV13 and TRBJ2-3; D remains ambiguous. V dropped 5 bases and J dropped 4 bases, with 13 bases sitting between them. CDR3 size: 14 residues. CDR1 is PRHDT and CDR2 is FYEKMQ in the germline V gene (reference sequence). The CDR3 nucleotides read TGTGCCAGCAGCCCTGGCAGGTATCCAGATACGCAGTATTTT. It translates to CASSPGRYPDTQYF.

In its sample, this clonotype was seen a few times. The rearrangement joins TRBV10-3 to TRBJ1-2, with D unclear. The CDR3 contains 13 residues. V was trimmed by 8 bases and J by 7 bases, leaving 17 bases between them. CDR1 ENHRY and CDR2 SYGVKD come from the germline V gene. CDR3 region: CAISSRQEGGYTF. CDR3 nucleotides: TGTGCCATCTCATCGCGCCAGGAGGGTGGCTACACCTTC.

This clonotype was counted a few times. The CDR3 spells CSARGADSGYTF. In DNA, the CDR3 is TGCAGTGCTAGGGGTGCGGACTCGGGCTACACCTTC. The chain employs TRBV20-1 and TRBJ1-2; D remains ambiguous. The germline V gene has CDR1 DFQATT and CDR2 SNEGSKA (reference sequence). Deletions cut 3 bases from V and 8 bases from J, with 13 bases between. The CDR3 spans 12 residues.

This clonotype came up a few times. J is TRBJ2-5 and V is TRBV20-1, with TRBD2 matching 11 bases. The V gene end was trimmed by 4 bases and the J gene end by 5 bases; junction bases not matched to a gene: 3. This CDR3 is built from 13 residues. From germline, CDR1 is DFQATT and CDR2 SNEGSKA (reference sequence). In DNA form, the CDR3 reads TGCAGTGCTATAGCGGGGGGGCAGGAGACCCAGTACTTC. Translating gives CSAIAGGQETQYF.

The chain combines TRBV20-1 with TRBJ2-7; D might be TRBD2 (7 bases). The CDR3 covers 15 residues. The germline V gene has CDR1 DFQATT and CDR2 SNEGSKA (reference sequence). Trimming took off 1 base at V and 3 bases at J, with 16 bases between the two ends. This CDR3 reads CSARVRGGTYYEQYF. The CDR3 DNA is TGCAGTGCTAGAGTAAGGGGGGGGACATACTACGAGCAGTACTTC.

V gene TRBV20-1 combines with J gene TRBJ1-5; 7 bases match TRBD1. Germline loops: CDR1 DFQATT, CDR2 SNEGSKA (reference sequence). The CDR3 extends over 16 amino acids. The V gene end was trimmed by 2 bases and the J gene end by 3 bases; junction bases not matched to a gene: 10. Here the CDR3 reads CSARWSGRGLNQPQHF. The CDR3 coding sequence is TGCAGTGCTAGATGGTCAGGGAGGGGGCTCAATCAGCCCCAGCATTTT.

This clonotype occurred a few times. This sequence joins TRBV4-3 and TRBJ1-4, with TRBD1 as a possible D gene (6 bases). This CDR3 comprises 16 residues. Per the germline V gene, CDR1 is LGHNA and CDR2 is YSLEER. The ends were cut back, 1 base at V and 2 bases at J, with 11 bases in the middle. CDR3 region: CASSQGQGSTNEKLFF. The DNA of the CDR3 is TGCGCCAGCAGCCAAGGGCAGGGGTCCACTAATGAAAAACTGTTTTTT.

In nucleotides, the CDR3 is TGTGCCATCAGGGAAGATAGTTACGAGCAGTACTTC. Residues: CAIREDSYEQYF. The chain couples TRBV10-3 to TRBJ2-7, with D hard to call. Per the germline V gene, CDR1 is ENHRY and CDR2 is SYGVKD. With 6 bases removed from V and 4 bases from J, the gap between germline ends came to 10 bases. CDR3 length equals 12 residues.

This chain uses TRBV5-1 with TRBJ2-1, with 10 bases lining up with TRBD2. The CDR3 extends over 18 amino acids. From germline, CDR1 is SGHRS and CDR2 YFSETQ. V lost 2 bases, J lost 0 bases, and 8 bases stayed unmatched. CDR3 DNA: TGCGCCAGCAGCTTACCCTCTAGCGGGAGAAGCTCCTACAATGAGCAGTTCTTC. The encoded protein is CASSLPSSGRSSYNEQFF.

This clonotype turned up a few times. V usage is TRBV20-1 and J usage is TRBJ2-3, with 10 positions matching TRBD1. The CDR3 has 15 residues. V was pared by 5 bases and J by 2 bases, with 7 bases of the junction left unmatched. Germline CDR1 and CDR2: DFQATT and SNEGSKA (reference sequence). The chain's CDR3 is CSARVGTGVTDTQYF. CDR3 DNA sequence: TGCAGTGCTCGGGTAGGGACAGGGGTCACAGATACGCAGTATTTT.

The chain has TRBV15 and TRBJ2-1; 10 positions agree with TRBD2. There are 15 residues in the CDR3. Germline values: CDR1 LNHNV, CDR2 YYDKDF (reference sequence). V was pared by 1 base and J by 5 bases, with 2 bases of the junction left unmatched. CDR3 residues: CATSRVSGGNNEQFF. The DNA of the CDR3 is TGTGCCACCAGCAGAGTTAGCGGGGGGAACAATGAGCAGTTCTTC. Looking up the rest from reference TRBV15 and TRBJ2-1 gives the full variable domain: DAMVIQNPRYQVTQFGKPVTLSCSQTLNHNVMYWYQQKSSQAPKLLFHYYDKDFNNEADTPDNFQSRRPNTSFCFLDIRSPGLGDTAMYLCATSRVSGGNNEQFFGPGTRLTVL.

This rearrangement joins TRBV20-1 to TRBJ2-4; TRBD1 aligns across 7 bases. There are 11 residues in the CDR3. Trimming removed 5 bases from V and 13 bases from J; junction bases left unmatched: 8. Germline V CDR1 and CDR2: DFQATT, SNEGSKA (reference sequence). CDR3 region: CSASQGDEQYF. The DNA of the CDR3 is TGCAGTGCTTCGCAGGGGGATGAGCAGTACTTC.

The V gene is TRBV2, the J gene TRBJ2-3, with 9 bases matching TRBD2. Unmatched junction bases numbered 8, after V lost 1 base and J lost 3 bases. The CDR3 loop spans 17 amino acids. Looked up from germline, CDR1 is SNHLY and CDR2 is FYNNEI. The CDR3 DNA reads as TGTGCCAGCAGTGAAGGGGCGGGGGGGCCGAAGACAGATACGCAGTATTTT. Translation: CASSEGAGGPKTDTQYF.

The V gene is TRBV7-2, the J gene TRBJ1-2; unclear D gene. The V and J ends lost 5 bases and 4 bases respectively, with 11 bases between them. The CDR3 extends over 13 amino acids. Germline CDR1 SGHTA, CDR2 FQGNSA. The CDR3 nucleotides read TGTGCCAGCAGCAACAGTTTACTCTATGGCTACACCTTC. Translation: CASSNSLLYGYTF.

V and J are TRBV6-5 and TRBJ2-1; a possible D gene is TRBD1 (6 bases). TRBJ2-7 matches the DNA end more closely, so the J call is doubtful. The CDR3 consists of 15 residues. In germline, CDR1 is MNHEY, CDR2 SVGAGI. CDR3 loop: CASSGSDSSYNEQYF. The DNA of the CDR3 is TGTGCCAGCAGTGGATCGGACAGCTCCTACAATGAGCAGTACTTC.